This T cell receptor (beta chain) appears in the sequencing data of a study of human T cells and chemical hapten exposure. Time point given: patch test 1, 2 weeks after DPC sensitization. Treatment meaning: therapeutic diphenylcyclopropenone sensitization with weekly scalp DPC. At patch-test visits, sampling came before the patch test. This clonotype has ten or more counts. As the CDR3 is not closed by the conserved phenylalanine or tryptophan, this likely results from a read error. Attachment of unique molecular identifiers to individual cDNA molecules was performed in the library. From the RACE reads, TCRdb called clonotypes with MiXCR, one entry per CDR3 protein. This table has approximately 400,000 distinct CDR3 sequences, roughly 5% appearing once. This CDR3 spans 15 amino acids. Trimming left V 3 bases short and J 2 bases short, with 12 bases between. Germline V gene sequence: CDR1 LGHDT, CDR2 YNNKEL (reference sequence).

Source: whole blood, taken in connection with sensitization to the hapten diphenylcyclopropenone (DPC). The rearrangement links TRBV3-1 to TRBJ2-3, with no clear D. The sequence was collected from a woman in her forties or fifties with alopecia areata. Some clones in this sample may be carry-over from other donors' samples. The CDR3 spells CASSQSGTSTDTQYL. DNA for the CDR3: TGTGCCAGCAGCCAGTCCGGAACTTCCACAGATACGCAGTATCTT.